A single sample is the source of the 21 T cell receptor beta chains below, sequenced in a study of early T cells in non-severe SARS-CoV-2 infection. TCRdb fed the 5' RACE reads into MiXCR, producing one record per CDR3 protein. The table has about 40,000 distinct CDR3 sequences, roughly 4.3% seen once. Sequencing input: whole blood. Source of these receptors: an adult who was a healthcare worker with PCR-confirmed SARS-CoV-2 infection or an uninfected control (not recorded which).

This clonotype showed up many times. The rearrangement joins TRBV9 to TRBJ2-4; 11 bases align to TRBD2. This CDR3 is built from 16 residues. V was clipped by 1 base and J by 2 bases; unmatched bases: 2. The germline gives CDR1 SGDLS, CDR2 YYNGEE. The CDR3 region is CASSVLAGGPKNIQYF. The CDR3, as DNA: TGTGCCAGCAGCGTATTAGCGGGGGGGCCCAAAAACATTCAGTACTTC.

This clonotype was detected only a few times. J is TRBJ2-7 and V is TRBV10-3; 7 bases line up with TRBD1. Trimming took 4 bases from V and 0 from J; bases not matched to a gene: 6. Germline loops: CDR1 ENHRY, CDR2 SYGVKD. This CDR3 is built from 15 residues. CDR3 sequence: CAISAGQQLSYEQYF. The CDR3 DNA sequence: TGTGCCATCAGTGCGGGACAGCAGCTCTCCTACGAGCAGTACTTC.

This clonotype was found many times. J is TRBJ2-1 and V is TRBV7-9, with D tentatively TRBD1 or TRBD2 (5 bases each). V was cut by 11 bases and J by 8 bases, with 16 bases left in between. The length of the CDR3 is 12 residues. Germline V gene sequence: CDR1 SEHNR, CDR2 FQNEAQ (reference sequence). The CDR3: CARDPLGYEQFF. In DNA form, the CDR3 reads TGTGCCCGGGACCCATTGGGGTATGAGCAGTTCTTC.

The V call is TRBV10-3, the J call TRBJ2-1; no definite D call. Germline V lookup: CDR1 ENHRY, CDR2 SYGVKD. The CDR3 runs 12 residues. Trimming took off 3 bases at V and 9 bases at J, with 9 bases between the two ends. CDR3 DNA sequence: TGTGCCATCAGTGACTCCCATCCTGAGCAGTTCTTC. Protein: CAISDSHPEQFF.

Ten or more counts support this clonotype. This chain links TRBV20-1 with TRBJ2-5, with 11 bases identical to TRBD2. The CDR3 runs to 18 residues. V dropped 0 bases and J dropped 5; count of bases not matched to a gene: 14. Germline values: CDR1 DFQATT, CDR2 SNEGSKA (reference sequence). The CDR3 is CSARDQVASGGPRETQYF. The CDR3, as DNA: TGCAGTGCTAGAGATCAAGTGGCTAGCGGGGGGCCCAGGGAGACCCAGTACTTC.

This clonotype appeared many times. The chain has TRBV20-1 and TRBJ2-5; D unresolved. The germline V gene has CDR1 DFQATT and CDR2 SNEGSKA (reference sequence). The V end was cut by 5 bases, the J end by 1 base, with 17 bases between. CDR3 length: 15 residues. The CDR3 region is CSASTSALPQETQYF. The CDR3 nucleotides read TGCAGTGCTTCAACGTCAGCACTGCCCCAAGAGACCCAGTACTTC.

This clonotype was picked up a small number of times. The rearrangement links TRBV15 to TRBJ2-1, with 8 positions matching TRBD2. The CDR3 runs to 14 residues. The V gene end was trimmed by 6 bases and the J gene end by 4 bases; junction bases not matched to a gene: 5. Germline CDR1 and CDR2: LNHNV and YYDKDF (reference sequence). The CDR3 sequence: CATSNRGGYNEQFF. The CDR3 DNA reads as TGTGCCACCAGTAATCGGGGGGGATACAATGAGCAGTTCTTC.

This clonotype showed up many times. This chain connects TRBV7-8 to TRBJ1-1, with no clear D. CDR3 length: 13 residues. The germline gives CDR1 SGHVS, CDR2 FQNEAQ. V was shortened by 1 base and J by 0 bases, with 3 bases between the two germline ends. The CDR3: CASSLVLNTEAFF. In DNA, the CDR3 is TGTGCCAGCAGCTTAGTACTGAACACTGAAGCTTTCTTT.

This clonotype is termed medium-sized (0.01 to 0.1%). The chain has TRBV18 and TRBJ2-1; D gene unclear. The length of the CDR3 is 12 residues. Germline CDR1 is KGHSH and CDR2 is LQKENI. Trimming removed 5 bases at V and 7 bases at J, with 9 bases between. The CDR3 region has the DNA TGTGCCAGCTCATTATCGGAGAATGAGCAGTTCTTC. It is translated as CASSLSENEQFF.

This chain links TRBV9 with TRBJ1-6; 11 nucleotides agree with TRBD1. V lost 0 bases and J lost 7; bases outside the gene matches: 9. The CDR3 length is 18 residues. Germline values: CDR1 SGDLS, CDR2 YYNGEE. The CDR3 sequence: CASSVATRTGGLNSPLHF. DNA for the CDR3: TGTGCCAGCAGCGTAGCCACCCGGACAGGGGGCTTAAATTCACCCCTCCACTTT.

This clonotype was recorded many times. The V call is TRBV6-2 or TRBV6-3, the J call TRBJ2-3, with D unclear. Trimming left V 2 bases short and J 1 base short, with 1 base between. The CDR3 is 12 residues long. Germline-derived CDR1 and CDR2 are MNHEY and SVGEGT. CDR3 in DNA: TGTGCCAGCAGTTACCGCACAGATACGCAGTATTTT. It specifies CASSYRTDTQYF.

The V and J genes are TRBV5-1 and TRBJ1-6; 7 bases are a match to TRBD1. This CDR3 region has 15 residues. The germline gives CDR1 SGHRS, CDR2 YFSETQ. Unmatched junction bases numbered 8, after V lost 2 bases and J lost 9 bases. The CDR3 DNA reads as TGCGCCAGCAGCTTTTACGGACAGGACGGTTCACCCCTCCACTTT. Translating it yields CASSFYGQDGSPLHF.

The table lists this clonotype with a few counts. The rearrangement links TRBV11-2 to TRBJ2-3; 12 nucleotides match TRBD2. The CDR3 is 15 amino acids. Germline CDR1 SGHAT, CDR2 FQNNGV. The junction had 10 bases not matched to a gene; V was cut back by 8 bases and J by 7 bases. The CDR3 DNA is TGTGCCAGCCGGCAAACTAGCGGGGGGACGAATACGCAGTATTTT. It specifies CASRQTSGGTNTQYF.

This clonotype was seen at least ten times. The chain combines TRBV30 with TRBJ2-5; D uncertain. The germline V gene has CDR1 GTSNPN and CDR2 SVGIG (reference sequence). The CDR3 is 12 residues long. V was trimmed by 5 bases and J by 6 bases, leaving 13 bases between them. The CDR3 loop is CAWGPRSKTQYF. CDR3 DNA: TGTGCCTGGGGACCTAGGAGTAAGACCCAGTACTTC. The whole variable domain, filled in from reference TRBV30 and TRBJ2-5, reads SQTIHQWPATLVQPVGSPLSLECTVEGTSNPNLYWYRQAAGRGLQLLFYSVGIGQISSEVPQNLSASRPQDRQFILSSKKLLLSDSGFYLCAWGPRSKTQYFGPGTRLLVL.

The table lists this clonotype with many counts. The chain recombines TRBV5-1 with TRBJ1-4, with 9 positions matching TRBD1. V was pared by 3 bases and J by 7 bases, with 4 bases of the junction left unmatched. Germline values: CDR1 SGHRS, CDR2 YFSETQ. This CDR3 is 14 amino acids long. The CDR3 reads CASSSDRGVEKLFF. For the CDR3, the DNA is TGCGCCAGCAGCTCGGACAGGGGTGTTGAAAAACTGTTTTTT.

In this sample, this clonotype turned up many times. The DNA for the CDR3 is TGTGCCAGCAGTTCCTCCGTAGAGCCCCAGCATTTT. Protein: CASSSSVEPQHF. The V call is TRBV28, the J call TRBJ1-5, with D unresolved. The CDR3 contains 12 residues. Germline-derived CDR1 and CDR2 are MDHEN and SYDVKM. V lost 4 bases, J lost 8 bases, and 9 bases lay in between.

This clonotype was seen ten or more times. This rearrangement joins TRBV20-1 to TRBJ2-1, with D perhaps matching TRBD2 (6 bases). Trimming took 0 bases from V and 11 from J, leaving 17 bases between them. Germline V gene sequence: CDR1 DFQATT, CDR2 SNEGSKA (reference sequence). The CDR3 contains 14 residues. In DNA form, the CDR3 reads TGCAGTGCTAGAGAGAGCGATCCAGGAGGGAAGCAGTTCTTC. Its protein product is CSARESDPGGKQFF.

This clonotype was counted between two and nine times. The chain has TRBV28 and TRBJ1-2; D is ambiguous. This CDR3 contains 13 residues. The germline CDR1 and CDR2 sequences are MDHEN and SYDVKM. Trimming stripped 4 bases from V and 0 bases from J, with 6 bases between. The CDR3 is CASSSGTNYGYTF. As DNA, the CDR3 is TGTGCCAGCAGTTCGGGCACTAACTATGGCTACACCTTC.

This clonotype was seen ten or more times. This chain links TRBV29-1 with TRBJ2-7; D tentatively fits TRBD1 or TRBD2 (6 bases each). The length of the CDR3 is 13 residues. The V gene's germline CDR1 is SQVTM and CDR2 ANQGSEA. V was shortened by 0 bases and J by 7 bases, with 13 bases between the two germline ends. Written as DNA, the CDR3 is TGCAGCGTTGAAGAGGTAGGGGGAGGAGAGCAGTACTTC. It specifies CSVEEVGGGEQYF.

The chain recombines TRBV5-5 with TRBJ1-6, with 7 bases identical to TRBD1. Per germline, CDR1 SGHKS and CDR2 YYEKEE (reference sequence). The V segment lost 2 bases and the J segment 10 bases; nucleotides outside the gene matches: 6. The CDR3 contains 14 residues. The CDR3, as DNA: TGTGCCAGCAGCTTAACAGGGGCAAGGTCACCCCTCCACTTT. Translated: CASSLTGARSPLHF. Filled out from reference TRBV5-5 and TRBJ1-6, the complete variable domain reads DAGVTQSPTHLIKTRGQQVTLRCSPISGHKSVSWYQQVLGQGPQFIFQYYEKEERGRGNFPDRFSARQFPNYSSELNVNALLLGDSALYLCASSLTGARSPLHFGNGTRLTVT.

Ten or more counts support this clonotype. This rearrangement joins TRBV30 to TRBJ1-1; 11 positions agree with TRBD1. V lost 7 bases to trimming and J lost 3 bases; unmatched junction nucleotides: 10. CDR3 length: 15 amino acids. Germline CDR1 is GTSNPN and CDR2 is SVGIG (reference sequence). The CDR3 protein is CALERDRGTDTEAFF. As DNA, the CDR3 is TGTGCCTTGGAAAGGGACAGGGGGACGGACACTGAAGCTTTCTTT. Complete variable domain (other parts from reference TRBV30 and TRBJ1-1): SQTIHQWPATLVQPVGSPLSLECTVEGTSNPNLYWYRQAAGRGLQLLFYSVGIGQISSEVPQNLSASRPQDRQFILSSKKLLLSDSGFYLCALERDRGTDTEAFFGQGTRLTVV.